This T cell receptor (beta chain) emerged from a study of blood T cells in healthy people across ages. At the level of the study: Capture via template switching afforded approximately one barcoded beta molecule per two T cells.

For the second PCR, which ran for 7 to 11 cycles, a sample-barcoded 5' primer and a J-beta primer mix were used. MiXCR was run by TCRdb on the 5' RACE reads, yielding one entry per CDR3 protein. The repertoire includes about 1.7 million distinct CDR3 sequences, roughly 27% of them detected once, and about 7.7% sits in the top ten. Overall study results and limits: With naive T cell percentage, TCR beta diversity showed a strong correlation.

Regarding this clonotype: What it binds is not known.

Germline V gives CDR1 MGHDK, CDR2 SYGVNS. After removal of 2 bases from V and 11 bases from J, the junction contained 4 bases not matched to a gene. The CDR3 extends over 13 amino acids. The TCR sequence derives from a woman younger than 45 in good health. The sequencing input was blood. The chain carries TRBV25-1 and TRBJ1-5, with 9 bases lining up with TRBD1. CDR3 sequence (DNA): TGTGCCAGCAGTGAAGTGACAGGGGGGTCCCAGCATTTT. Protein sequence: CASSEVTGGSQHF. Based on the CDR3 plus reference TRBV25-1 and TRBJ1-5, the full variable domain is EADIYQTPRYLVIGTGKKITLECSQTMGHDKMYWYQQDPGMELHLIHYSYGVNSTEKGDLSSESTVSRIRTEHFPLTLESARPSHTSQYLCASSEVTGGSQHFGDGTRLSIL.